A selection of T cell receptor beta chains follows, all from one sample in a study of T-cell memory formation after mild COVID-19. TCRdb re-analysed the 5' RACE reads in MiXCR, keeping a single row per CDR3 protein. Here the sample spans roughly 250,000 distinct CDR3 sequences, 16% being singletons. The sample consisted of PBMCs or a T cell subset sorted from them (not recorded which). The receptors were gathered from a young man who had mild COVID-19 (a few samples of this study predate the infection). Cell type and time point are not known. The CDR3 runs from the conserved cysteine through the conserved F or W. D genes are given only for firm matches. The size entry is marked missing in some rows and otherwise reads once, few, many or a size class.

v_gene	len	j_gene	d_gene	abundance	CDR3aa	CDR3nt
TRBV6-2/TRBV6-3	14	TRBJ2-2	-	-	CASSYSRGGGELFF	TGTGCCAGCAGTTACTCTAGAGGTGGCGGGGAGCTGTTTTTT
TRBV9	15	TRBJ1-4	TRBD1	-	CASSAIGTAGEKLFF	TGTGCCAGCAGCGCGATCGGGACAGCTGGGGAAAAACTGTTTTTT
TRBV7-2	17	TRBJ1-4	TRBD1	-	CASSLGTGQGALGGLFF	TGTGCCAGCAGCTTAGGAACCGGACAGGGCGCATTGGGCGGACTGTTTTTT
TRBV20-1	13	TRBJ2-1	TRBD2	-	CSAPGAGGNEQFF	TGCAGTGCCCCCGGTGCGGGGGGCAATGAGCAGTTCTTC
TRBV13	17	TRBJ2-2	-	-	CASSKTEGSAFTGELFF	TGTGCCAGCAGTAAAACCGAGGGTTCTGCCTTCACCGGGGAGCTGTTTTTT
TRBV5-1	15	TRBJ2-3	-	many	CASSLESRPTDTQYF	TGCGCCAGCAGCTTGGAATCCAGGCCCACAGATACGCAGTATTTT
TRBV7-2	16	TRBJ2-3	TRBD2	-	CASSLVGGGGRDTQYF	TGTGCCAGCAGCTTAGTCGGTGGCGGGGGTCGGGATACGCAGTATTTT
TRBV14	12	TRBJ2-7	-	once	CASSLGQGLEYF	TGTGCCAGCAGTCTCGGACAAGGACTGGAGTACTTC
TRBV5-5	14	TRBJ1-5	-	-	CASSLESSGGPQHF	TGTGCCAGCAGCTTGGAAAGCTCGGGAGGGCCCCAGCATTTT
TRBV5-6	15	TRBJ1-1	-	few	CASSLVQGWSTEAFF	TGTGCCAGCAGCTTGGTGCAGGGTTGGAGTACTGAAGCTTTCTTT
TRBV7-2	14	TRBJ2-6	-	few	CASSSRPGANVLTF	TGTGCCAGCAGCTCCCGACCTGGGGCCAACGTCCTGACTTTC
TRBV11-3	18	TRBJ2-2	TRBD1	few	CASSLGDRGRPNTGELFF	TGTGCCAGCAGCTTAGGGGACAGGGGTCGACCGAACACCGGGGAGCTGTTTTTT
TRBV4-1	17	TRBJ1-5	TRBD1	-	CASSQVRGGGDPQPQHF	TGCGCCAGCAGCCAAGTTCGGGGAGGGGGCGATCCTCAGCCCCAGCATTTT
TRBV7-3	16	TRBJ2-2	-	few	CASRLSGTGSVGELFF	TGTGCCAGCAGACTTAGCGGGACAGGGTCCGTCGGGGAGCTGTTTTTT
TRBV6-2/TRBV6-3	21	TRBJ1-2	TRBD1	many	CASTLLWDSWISGARHYGYTF	TGTGCCAGCACCCTTTTATGGGACAGCTGGATATCAGGGGCGCGTCACTATGGCTACACCTTC
TRBV29-1	13	TRBJ1-5	-	-	CSVEITPLKPQHF	TGCAGCGTTGAAATAACTCCGCTGAAGCCCCAGCATTTT
TRBV28	13	TRBJ2-7	TRBD1	many	CASSLPGGYEQYF	TGTGCCAGCAGTTTACCAGGGGGCTACGAGCAGTACTTC
TRBV6-5	14	TRBJ1-5	-	-	CASSAGARNQPQHF	TGTGCCAGCAGCGCGGGGGCGCGCAATCAGCCCCAGCATTTT
TRBV11-1	17	TRBJ2-3	TRBD2	few	CASSLDGLASFTDTQYF	TGTGCCAGCAGCTTAGACGGACTAGCGAGTTTCACAGATACGCAGTATTTT
TRBV5-1	15	TRBJ2-4	-	many	CASSLKPLAKNIQYF	TGCGCCAGCAGCTTGAAACCTCTAGCCAAAAACATTCAGTACTTC
TRBV5-1	14	TRBJ1-4	TRBD1	few	CASRPQGTNEKLFF	TGCGCCAGCAGGCCACAGGGGACTAATGAAAAACTGTTTTTT
TRBV5-6	12	TRBJ2-1	-	few	CASSSRIYEQFF	TGTGCCAGCAGCTCCCGGATCTATGAGCAGTTCTTC
TRBV23-1	17	TRBJ2-4	-	few	CASSQGGFPEAKNIQYF	TGCGCCAGCAGTCAGGGTGGATTCCCCGAAGCCAAAAACATTCAGTACTTC
TRBV14	16	TRBJ2-2	-	few	CASSQNWGADTGELFF	TGTGCCAGCAGCCAAAATTGGGGGGCTGACACCGGGGAGCTGTTTTTT
TRBV20-1	14	TRBJ1-6	-	few	CSAAPWGGDSPLHF	TGCAGTGCTGCCCCCTGGGGGGGAGATTCACCCCTCCACTTT
TRBV7-7	13	TRBJ1-1	-	many	CASSLTVNTEAFF	TGTGCCAGCAGCTTGACAGTGAACACTGAAGCTTTCTTT
TRBV20-1	14	TRBJ2-1	-	few	CSAVTGSSYNEQFF	TGCAGTGCTGTTACAGGGAGCTCCTACAATGAGCAGTTCTTC
TRBV5-1	17	TRBJ2-3	-	few	CASSLLGSQTGTDTQYF	TGCGCCAGCAGCTTGCTGGGATCGCAAACTGGCACAGATACGCAGTATTTT
TRBV6-1	13	TRBJ1-1	-	few	CASSESTEFEAFF	TGTGCCAGCAGTGAATCGACAGAATTTGAAGCTTTCTTT
TRBV7-2	16	TRBJ1-5	-	-	CASSLTVWGNNQPQHF	TGTGCCAGCAGCTTAACGGTCTGGGGGAACAATCAGCCCCAGCATTTT
TRBV12-2	13	TRBJ2-1	-	few	CASRSRYAREQFF	TGTGCAAGTCGCTCCAGATACGCCCGTGAGCAGTTCTTC
TRBV15	11	TRBJ1-2	-	-	CATSKGPLYTF	TGTGCCACCAGCAAAGGGCCACTCTACACCTTC
TRBV5-1	13	TRBJ1-1	-	-	CASRFAGGTEAFF	TGCGCCAGCAGGTTTGCGGGGGGCACTGAAGCTTTCTTT
TRBV5-1	14	TRBJ2-1	-	-	CASSLEVSTGKQFF	TGCGCCAGCAGCTTGGAGGTATCCACGGGGAAGCAGTTCTTC
TRBV18	15	TRBJ2-7	-	-	CASSPGSGVLYEQYF	TGTGCCAGCTCACCAGGGTCAGGGGTTCTCTACGAGCAGTACTTC
TRBV5-1	16	TRBJ1-6	-	-	CASSLSGVPDNSPLHF	TGCGCCAGCAGCTTGTCGGGGGTACCGGATAATTCACCCCTCCACTTT
TRBV7-2	15	TRBJ2-1	TRBD1	many	CASSQPGTAGNEQFF	TGTGCCAGCAGCCAGCCTGGGACAGCTGGCAATGAGCAGTTCTTC
TRBV27	13	TRBJ1-6	-	few	CASKGTVVSPLHF	TGTGCCAGCAAGGGGACGGTTGTTTCACCCCTCCACTTT
TRBV7-2	15	TRBJ2-5	-	few	CASSSQGGGGETQYF	TGTGCCAGCAGCTCTCAGGGCGGTGGAGGAGAGACCCAGTACTTC
TRBV29-1	12	TRBJ2-5	-	-	CSVGPGRETQYF	TGCAGCGTGGGACCTGGGCGGGAGACCCAGTACTTC
TRBV18	14	TRBJ1-6	TRBD1	-	CASSRDRKNSPLHF	TGTGCCAGCTCACGGGACAGAAAAAATTCACCCCTCCACTTT
TRBV10-3	16	TRBJ2-3	-	few	CAISERRDTSTDTQYF	TGTGCCATCAGTGAGCGGCGGGACACCTCCACAGATACGCAGTATTTT
TRBV18	15	TRBJ2-7	TRBD1	-	CASSPGRTGTYEQYF	TGTGCCAGCTCACCAGGCCGGACAGGCACGTACGAGCAGTACTTC
TRBV20-1	12	TRBJ2-7	-	few	CSASISSYEQYF	TGCAGTGCTTCTATAAGCTCCTACGAGCAGTACTTC
TRBV20-1	14	TRBJ2-3	TRBD2	-	CSAAWKRGPDTQYF	TGCAGTGCTGCCTGGAAGCGGGGACCAGATACGCAGTATTTT